The sequence of this T cell receptor (beta chain) was determined in a study of post-analysis software for immune sequencing data. At the level of the study: The disease courses covered relapsing-remitting, secondary progressive and progressive-relapsing multiple sclerosis. The study, taken as a whole, reports: The F measure placed samples prepared in the same batch into strongly shared clusters. Patients used about five TRBV segments, including TRBV5-6, TRBV5-1 and TRBV20-1, more often than controls. Significantly lower normalized Chao1 diversity was seen in multiple sclerosis patients than in controls.

TCR beta libraries were prepared from cDNA with unique molecular identifiers. The T cell input of roughly 0.9 to 11 million gave about half a million cDNA molecules. Via MiXCR, TCRdb re-called the PCR reads, giving one row per CDR3 protein. This sample carries about 820,000 distinct CDR3 sequences, approximately 53% of them seen once, and the ten largest clones take around 4.5%. The CDR3 spans 15 residues. Looked up from germline, CDR1 is SGHRS and CDR2 is YFSETQ. V lost 5 bases to trimming and J lost 6 bases, with 18 bases between them. This clonotype was detected only a few times. The antigen remains undetermined.

What was sequenced was blood. The chain uses TRBV5-1 and TRBJ2-1, with a possible D match to TRBD2 (6 bases). The TCR comes from a girl aged 5-17 years with multiple sclerosis. The CDR3 loop reads CASSWEAGSINEQFF. CDR3 nucleotide sequence: TGCGCCAGCAGTTGGGAGGCAGGGAGCATCAATGAGCAGTTCTTC.